The next 5 T cell receptor beta chains were all read from a single sample in a study of shared clonotypes between healthy human individuals. Naive CD8 populations comprised CD45RO-negative cells positively selected for CCR7, excluding terminally differentiated effector memory CD45RA+ cells. Data came from immunoSEQ multiplex PCR; TCRdb stores just in-frame clones and leaves some out. Of around 1.9 million clones listed, 85% to 95% are singletons. Source material: naive CD8+ T cells from PBMCs. These receptors were taken from a man between 18 and 35 years old in good health. Some clones in this sample may be carry-over from other donors' samples.

This clone appeared a few times. The identical CDR3 is also encoded by other nucleotide sequences in the sample. The chain links TRBV7-9 to TRBJ2-7; D is unclear. Trimming took 5 bases from V and 3 from J, leaving 5 bases between them. From germline, CDR1 is SEHNR and CDR2 FQNEAQ (reference sequence). The CDR3 runs to 11 residues. CDR3 nucleotide sequence: TGTGCCAGCAGCCTGGACTACGAGCAGTACTTC. Its protein is CASSLDYEQYF.

V gene TRBV4-2 combines with J gene TRBJ2-3; 8 nucleotides agree with TRBD2. The germline CDR1 and CDR2 sequences are LGHNA and YNFKEQ. V lost 5 bases, J lost 6 bases, and 10 bases stayed unmatched. The CDR3 runs 15 residues. The CDR3 sequence: CASSDEAGEADTQYF. For the CDR3, the DNA is TGTGCCAGCAGCGATGAAGCGGGAGAGGCGGATACGCAGTATTTT.

This clone has just one count. The V call is TRBV7-8, the J call TRBJ1-2; no clear D gene. Trimming removed 3 bases at V and 4 bases at J, with 12 bases between. This CDR3 region has 14 residues. Looked up from germline, CDR1 is SGHVS and CDR2 is FQNEAQ. The CDR3 sequence: CASSLADVPYGYTF. The CDR3 region has the DNA TGTGCCAGCAGCTTGGCGGACGTCCCCTATGGCTACACCTTC. Complete variable domain (other parts from reference TRBV7-8 and TRBJ1-2): GAGVSQSPRYKVAKRGQDVALRCDPISGHVSLFWYQQALGQGPEFLTYFQNEAQLDKSGLPSDRFFAERPEGSVSTLKIQRTQQEDSAVYLCASSLADVPYGYTFGSGTRLTVV.

The chain is built from TRBV5-6 and TRBJ1-1, with TRBD1 matching over 9 bases. This CDR3 contains 14 residues. Per germline, CDR1 SGHDT and CDR2 YYEEEE. V shed 3 bases and J 7 bases; nucleotides not matched to a gene: 7. The CDR3 is CASSSTGTGNEAFF. For the CDR3, the DNA is TGTGCCAGCAGCTCCACCGGGACAGGGAATGAAGCTTTCTTT.

The V gene is TRBV7-8, the J gene TRBJ2-1; possibly TRBD2 for D (6 bases). Trimming took off 5 bases at V and 10 bases at J, with 15 bases between the two ends. Germline loops: CDR1 SGHVS, CDR2 FQNEAQ. The CDR3 loop spans 13 amino acids. In DNA, the CDR3 is TGTGCCAGCAGCCAAGGTACTAGCTGGGAGCAGTTCTTC. Translated: CASSQGTSWEQFF.